Below, 8 T cell receptor beta chains from the same sample are listed, as sequenced in a study of cytomegalovirus exposure and HLA in healthy donors. Using immunoSEQ multiplex PCR, the repertoire was profiled, and TCRdb retains in-frame clones only, with some absent. The repertoire includes 200,000 to 250,000 clones, approximately 88% of them detected once, and over 12% sits in the top ten. The sequenced sample consisted of PBMCs. The receptors stem from a young woman in good health and CMV-seropositive.

V is TRBV11-2 and J is TRBJ1-1; D gene ambiguous. This CDR3 comprises 11 residues. V was clipped by 6 bases and J by 4 bases, with 6 bases between them. Germline-derived CDR1 and CDR2 are SGHAT and FQNNGV. The CDR3 reads CASSDATEAFF. CDR3 DNA sequence: TGTGCCAGCAGTGACGCCACTGAAGCTTTCTTT. Using reference TRBV11-2 and TRBJ1-1 for the parts outside the CDR3, the full variable domain is EAGVAQSPRYKIIEKRQSVAFWCNPISGHATLYWYQQILGQGPKLLIQFQNNGVVDDSQLPKDRFSAERLKGVDSTLKIQPAKLEDSAVYLCASSDATEAFFGQGTRLTVV.

The chain has TRBV30 and TRBJ2-4, with D uncertain. The CDR3 runs to 11 residues. Germline CDR1 reads GTSNPN; CDR2 reads SVGIG (reference sequence). V gave up 1 base and J gave up 2 bases, with 0 bases separating them. In DNA form, the CDR3 reads TGTGCCTGGAGTGCCAAAAACATTCAGTACTTC. Translated, it gives CAWSAKNIQYF.

This sequence joins TRBV9 and TRBJ2-7; D unclear. Trimming shortened V by 2 bases and J by 3 bases, and 12 bases separated the two germline ends. The CDR3 spans 14 residues. The germline V gene has CDR1 SGDLS and CDR2 YYNGEE. Here the CDR3 DNA reads TGTGCCAGCAGCGTCAGCCTCTCTAACTACGAGCAGTACTTC. Translation gives CASSVSLSNYEQYF.

The genes are TRBV7-2 and TRBJ1-2; 8 positions match TRBD1. The CDR3 spans 15 residues. The germline CDR1 and CDR2 sequences are SGHTA and FQGNSA. The ends lost 1 base at V and 3 bases at J; junction bases unmatched: 4. Here the CDR3 DNA reads TGTGCCAGCAGCTTAGGCCAGGGGGCTCACTATGGCTACACCTTC. This sequence encodes CASSLGQGAHYGYTF.

As DNA, the CDR3 is TGTGCCAGCAGTTTAACCGGGACATCCCACCTCTGGTCCCAGCATTTT. Its translation: CASSLTGTSHLWSQHF. The V gene is TRBV27, the J gene TRBJ1-5, with D perhaps matching TRBD1 (6 bases). Trimming stripped 2 bases from V and 11 bases from J, with 22 bases between. CDR1 MNHEY and CDR2 SMNVEV come from the germline V gene (reference sequence). The CDR3 is 16 residues long.

V gene TRBV28 combines with J gene TRBJ1-4; possibly TRBD1 for D (6 bases). Trimming removed 2 bases from V and 5 bases from J, with 9 bases in between. CDR3 length: 14 amino acids. Per germline, CDR1 MDHEN and CDR2 SYDVKM. This CDR3 reads CASSLEGGNEKLFF. The CDR3 coding sequence is TGTGCCAGCAGTTTAGAGGGGGGGAATGAAAAACTGTTTTTT.

The V call is TRBV5-6, the J call TRBJ1-1; D not resolved. The CDR3 loop spans 13 amino acids. V shed 1 base and J shed 1 base, with 5 bases lying between them. Germline values: CDR1 SGHDT, CDR2 YYEEEE. The CDR3 DNA reads TGTGCCAGCAGCTTGATCAAGAACACTGAAGCTTTCTTT. Protein: CASSLIKNTEAFF.

The genes are TRBV30 and TRBJ2-5; possible D gene TRBD2, 6 bases. V gave up 4 bases and J gave up 5 bases, with 17 bases separating them. This CDR3 is 14 amino acids long. From germline, CDR1 is GTSNPN and CDR2 SVGIG (reference sequence). The CDR3 DNA sequence: TGTGCCTGGACCCAAGGGGTAGGGAGGGAGACCCAGTACTTC. Translating it yields CAWTQGVGRETQYF.